Listed below are T cell receptor beta chains from one sample, sequenced in a study of monozygotic twins with inflammatory bowel disease. TCRdb processed the 5' RACE reads again and assigns one entry to each CDR3 protein, with no DNA. Reported are over 110,000 distinct CDR3 sequences; the ten largest clones contain under 2.5%. Sequenced sample: blood. These receptors originate from a human donor with ulcerative colitis or Crohn's disease, or a healthy co-twin of an affected twin (not recorded which). Both conserved end residues are part of each CDR3.

>TRBJ2-1|14|TRBV20-1
CSVPLGQGLGEQFF
>TRBJ1-3|18|TRBV7-4
CASSLARNRGKTGNTIYF
>TRBJ2-6|17|TRBV29-1
CSVSSDTLSSGANVLTF
>TRBJ1-5|17|TRBV3-1
CASSPYRGWGRSQPQHF
>TRBJ1-6|14|TRBV7-2
CASSYTGQNSPLHF
>TRBJ2-5|17|TRBV7-9
CASSRGLAGDKQETQYF
>TRBJ2-7|14|TRBV11-3
CASSLTGGNYEQYF
>TRBJ2-1|14|TRBV4-3
CASSQSLADNEQFF
>TRBJ2-5|14|TRBV5-1
CASSGLPYQETQYF
>TRBJ2-4|12|TRBV20-1
CSATTGSYIQYF
>TRBJ1-2|13|TRBV7-9
CASRQGPNYGYTF
>TRBJ1-2|12|TRBV7-3
CASSSTGYGYTF
>TRBJ2-1|17|TRBV5-1
CASSKGSSSGWVDEQFF
>TRBJ2-2|13|TRBV2
CASSENGAGELFF
>TRBJ1-1|14|TRBV20-1
CSASEPGRGAEAFF
>TRBJ2-3|16|TRBV5-1
CASSLVISGVPDTQYF
>TRBJ1-2|15|TRBV18
CASSPQVRDRYGYTF
>TRBJ2-3|11|TRBV9
CASSTGDTQYF
>TRBJ2-3|12|TRBV13
CASSSMIDTQYF
>TRBJ2-1|14|TRBV6-2/TRBV6-3
CASSNPGHRNEQFF
>TRBJ1-2|12|TRBV24-1
CATSDGSYGYTF
>TRBJ2-3|15|TRBV20-1
CSARKSGGPGDTQYF
>TRBJ2-7|15|TRBV10-3
CAISGTGTSGNEQYF
>TRBJ2-7|13|TRBV10-3
CAIREGPSYEQYF
>TRBJ1-6|16|TRBV7-2
CASSLDRLSYNSPLHF
>TRBJ2-5|14|TRBV11-2
CASSPHGLTETQYF
>TRBJ1-1|14|TRBV7-9
CASSLVGQVYEAFF
>TRBJ2-5|16|TRBV20-1
CSARDTSGGVQETQYF
>TRBJ2-7|14|TRBV4-2
CASSQELGSYEQYF
>TRBJ2-7|15|TRBV6-2/TRBV6-3
CASSDLTSGGDEQYF
>TRBJ1-5|16|TRBV7-2
CASSLAVGGSSQPQHF
>TRBJ1-2|15|TRBV3-1
CASSHLTGVNYGYTF
>TRBJ2-7|14|TRBV7-2
CASSSTGPPYEQYF
>TRBJ2-3|14|TRBV5-1
CATSAGGLTDTQYF
>TRBJ2-3|13|TRBV5-1
CASSIRATDTQYF
>TRBJ2-2|17|TRBV7-4
CASSLRSGGGHTGELFF
>TRBJ2-3|15|TRBV3-1
CASSPPGMGTDTQYF
>TRBJ2-5|16|TRBV4-1
CASSQDFQGPQETQYF
>TRBJ2-5|15|TRBV5-1
CASTRGAGLQETQYF
>TRBJ1-6|15|TRBV5-5
CASRQGQDFNSPLHF
>TRBJ2-3|16|TRBV20-1
CSASNPSGRYTDTQYF
>TRBJ2-4|14|TRBV28
CASSSGQGENMQYF
>TRBJ2-7|15|TRBV7-9
CASSLLGELSYEQYF
>TRBJ2-7|18|TRBV20-1
CSARDGSSGQAGADEQYF
>TRBJ1-3|16|TRBV20-1
CSAREGSTWSGNTIYF
>TRBJ1-1|12|TRBV30
CAWSGQGLEAFF
>TRBJ1-6|13|TRBV6-5
CASSYSQFGVDHF
>TRBJ1-2|14|TRBV20-1
CSARAFTGDYGYTF
>TRBJ2-3|16|TRBV5-1
CASSSDRGRATDTQYF
>TRBJ2-1|18|TRBV12-3/TRBV12-4
CASSPTSGGLDPYNEQFF
>TRBJ2-5|16|TRBV4-1
CASSQVAGLSRETQYF
>TRBJ2-5|15|TRBV12-3/TRBV12-4
CASSGTGLAGETQYF